This T cell receptor (beta chain) was obtained from a study of technical replicates of blood from a handful of donors. This clone was seen only once. Measured with immunoSEQ multiplex PCR; TCRdb has only the in-frame clones, and not every one. The table has under 80,000 clones, more than 85% seen once. This sequence originates from a human donor in good health. Some clones in this sample may be carry-over from other donors' samples. Sequenced: T cells isolated from PBMCs.

This chain's CDR3 is CASSKRIRDRGFYEQYF. The CDR3 nucleotides are TGTGCCAGCAGCAAACGAATCCGGGACAGGGGGTTCTACGAGCAGTACTTC. The genes are TRBV7-8 and TRBJ2-7, with 11 bases matching TRBD1. V shed 5 bases and J 3 bases; nucleotides not matched to a gene: 12. Germline V lookup: CDR1 SGHVS, CDR2 FQNEAQ. This CDR3 is 17 amino acids long.